This T cell receptor beta chain was sequenced during a study of blood T cell repertoires in COVID-19. Overall study: COVID-19 samples collected from the United States, Italy and Spain covered acute and convalescent phases. T cells, B-cell-depleted T cells, or PBMCs supplied cDNA or gDNA.

How the authors handled the data: It was from reference gene primer amplification that nucleated cell counts were estimated. Data came from immunoSEQ multiplex PCR; TCRdb stores just in-frame clones and leaves some out. That table gives V, J and clone size, and the DNA gave D and trimming. The sample records 380,000 or so clones, roughly 90% being singletons. The CDR3 loop spans 17 amino acids. Unmatched junction bases numbered 10, after V lost 0 bases and J lost 6 bases. The germline V gene has CDR1 MGHRA and CDR2 YSYEKL. This rearrangement joins TRBV4-1 to TRBJ2-5; 10 bases map to TRBD2. The sequenced material came from peripheral blood. The TCR sequence derives from a man aged 35 to 55 with acute or convalescent COVID-19. The CDR3 loop reads CASSQENLAGVGKTQYF. Here the CDR3 DNA reads TGCGCCAGCAGCCAAGAGAATCTAGCGGGAGTGGGAAAGACCCAGTACTTC.